The rows below give T cell receptor beta chains drawn from one sample of a study of control samples from healthy donors and cancer patients. Assay used: immunoSEQ multiplex PCR; TCRdb lists only in-frame clones, some missing. The sample includes some 150,000 clones, roughly 94% seen only once; the top ten take around 15%. Sequencing input: PBMCs. These receptors were collected from a man aged 55 to 70 with colorectal cancer. Each CDR3 is given with its conserved first and last residue. The D gene is left open where the match is weak. Some rows have no size entry. The others give once, few or many, or a class for an expanded clone.

TRBJ1-2 | TRBD1 | NA | TRBV19 | TGTGCCAGTCGAGACAGGGGCGATGGCTACACCTTC | CASRDRGDGYTF
TRBJ1-1 | NA | NA | TRBV18 | TGTGCCAGCTCACCTTTGGACAGGAACACTGAAGCTTTCTTT | CASSPLDRNTEAFF
TRBJ2-7 | TRBD2 | NA | TRBV7-9 | TGTGCCAGCAGATCTAGCGGGGGTCAGTCCTACGAGCAGTACTTC | CASRSSGGQSYEQYF
TRBJ1-1 | NA | NA | TRBV4-3 | TGCGCCAGCAGCCAAGGTCCAGGGAGGACTGAAGCTTTCTTT | CASSQGPGRTEAFF
TRBJ2-7 | NA | NA | TRBV27 | TGTGCCAGCAGTTTCAATCCTCGGTACGAGCAGTACTTC | CASSFNPRYEQYF
TRBJ2-1 | TRBD1 | NA | TRBV5-1 | TGCGCCAGCAGAACAGGGGATGAGCAGTTCTTC | CASRTGDEQFF
TRBJ1-5 | TRBD1 | NA | TRBV19 | TGTGCCACCTCGGACAGGGTGGTTGGGTCCGGCGGTCAGCCCCAGCATTTT | CATSDRVVGSGGQPQHF
TRBJ2-5 | TRBD1 | NA | TRBV9 | TGTGCCAGCACAACCGGGACAGGCACACAAGAGACCCAGTACTTC | CASTTGTGTQETQYF
TRBJ1-4 | NA | NA | TRBV5-8 | TGTGCCAGCAGTTGGGCCAGGACAGCTAATGAAAAACTGTTTTTT | CASSWARTANEKLFF
TRBJ2-5 | NA | NA | TRBV29-1 | TGCAGCGTTGAGGCCGGACAAATGGGGACCCAGTACTTC | CSVEAGQMGTQYF
TRBJ1-1 | TRBD1 | NA | TRBV6-5 | TGTGCCAGCAGCCAGGGGGCGATTGAAACTGAAGCTTTCTTT | CASSQGAIETEAFF
TRBJ2-7 | NA | NA | TRBV21-1 | TGTGCCAGCAGCTCCCCGGGACTAGCGTTCTACGAGCAGTACTTC | CASSSPGLAFYEQYF
TRBJ2-7 | TRBD1 | NA | TRBV3-1/TRBV3-2 | TGTGCCAGCAGCCAAGATCTCAGGACAGGGGGCGAGCAGTACTTC | CASSQDLRTGGEQYF
TRBJ2-5 | NA | NA | TRBV7-9 | TGTGCCGGGAGGGAGGGGGCGCGCGAGACCCAGTACTTC | CAGREGARETQYF
TRBJ1-6 | NA | NA | TRBV4-1 | TGCGCCAGCAGCCAAGGTACCAGCTTTTCACCCCTCCACTTT | CASSQGTSFSPLHF
TRBJ2-7 | TRBD1 | NA | TRBV9 | TGTGCCAGCAGCGTAGGAGGGGGCGGCTACGAGCAGTACTTC | CASSVGGGGYEQYF
TRBJ2-1 | NA | NA | TRBV6-6 | TGTGCCAGCAGTTACTCTGGACGGGGGAACTACAATGAGCAGTTCTTC | CASSYSGRGNYNEQFF
TRBJ2-1 | TRBD1 | NA | TRBV4-2 | TGTGCCAGCAGCCCCAGACAGGGGACCTACAATGAGCAGTTCTTC | CASSPRQGTYNEQFF
TRBJ1-3 | NA | NA | TRBV2 | TGTGCCAGCAGTGAGGGACACATCTCTGGAAACACCATATATTTT | CASSEGHISGNTIYF
TRBJ1-4 | NA | NA | TRBV19 | TGTGCCAGTGGTTCCGGGCCTCAAAATGAAAAACTGTTTTTT | CASGSGPQNEKLFF
TRBJ2-1 | TRBD1 | NA | TRBV6-5 | TGTGCCAGCAGTACCCGGGACAGGGGGCTGGAGCAGTTCTTC | CASSTRDRGLEQFF
TRBJ2-1 | NA | NA | TRBV6-6 | TGTGCCAGCAGTTACTCGACAGACAATGAGCAGTTCTTC | CASSYSTDNEQFF
TRBJ1-4 | NA | NA | TRBV7-9 | TGTGCCAGCAGCTTTGGACAGCCTATAATCCCTGAAAAACTGTTTTTT | CASSFGQPIIPEKLFF
TRBJ2-3 | NA | once | TRBV19 | TGTGCCAGTACCGCGTCGTGGGACAACACAGATACGCAGTATTTT | CASTASWDNTDTQYF
TRBJ1-2 | NA | NA | TRBV2 | TGTGCCAGCAGCCCCGAGTATGGCTACACCTTC | CASSPEYGYTF
TRBJ2-6 | TRBD1 | once | TRBV2 | TGTGCCAGCAGACCTCAGGGGGCGCCTGGGGCCAACGTCCTGACTTTC | CASRPQGAPGANVLTF
TRBJ1-6 | TRBD1 | NA | TRBV4-3 | TGCGCCAGCAGCCAAGACCTCCCCGGGACAGGGGACACGTCACCCCTCCACTTT | CASSQDLPGTGDTSPLHF
TRBJ1-3 | NA | NA | TRBV4-3 | TGCGCCAGCAGCCAAGAGCCATCAGGGATCTCTGGAAACACCATATATTTT | CASSQEPSGISGNTIYF
TRBJ1-1 | NA | NA | TRBV10-3 | TGTGCCATCAGTGAAGGAGGGATAGCTTTCTTT | CAISEGGIAFF
TRBJ2-3 | NA | once | TRBV20-1 | TGCAGTGCTAGTCCGGGAACTTCTAGCACAGATACGCAGTATTTT | CSASPGTSSTDTQYF
TRBJ1-2 | NA | once | TRBV19 | TGTGCCAGTAGTTCCCGGACGGATAACTATGGCTACACCTTC | CASSSRTDNYGYTF
TRBJ1-2 | TRBD1 | NA | TRBV7-2 | TGTGCCAGCAGCGTAGGAGGACAGGGGGTATCCTATGGCTACACCTTC | CASSVGGQGVSYGYTF
TRBJ2-7 | TRBD1 | NA | TRBV3-1/TRBV3-2 | TGTGCCAGCAGCCAAGCGACAGGGGTCACCTACGAGCAGTACTTC | CASSQATGVTYEQYF
TRBJ1-3 | NA | NA | TRBV30 | TGTGCCTGGAGTCTCTCTGGAAACACCATATATTTT | CAWSLSGNTIYF
TRBJ2-5 | NA | NA | TRBV2 | TGTGCCAGCAGTGGAAGTGCGGGACAAGAGACCCAGTACTTC | CASSGSAGQETQYF
TRBJ2-1 | TRBD2 | NA | TRBV28 | TGTGCCAGCAGTCCCTCGCCTGGAGCGGGGGGGATCAATGAGCAGTTCTTC | CASSPSPGAGGINEQFF
TRBJ2-5 | NA | once | TRBV7-9 | TGTGCCAGCAGCTTATCAGGACTCCAAGAGACCCAGTACTTC | CASSLSGLQETQYF
TRBJ1-6 | TRBD1 | NA | TRBV6-5 | TGTGCCAGCGGGACAGGGGATTCACCCCTCCACTTT | CASGTGDSPLHF
TRBJ1-5 | NA | NA | TRBV21-1 | TGTGCCAGCAGCAAAGCTCGAGGACAGTCTTTCTATCATGGCAATCAGCCCCAGCATTTT | CASSKARGQSFYHGNQPQHF
TRBJ1-1 | NA | NA | TRBV27 | TGTGCCAGCAGTTTATCGCTGGGGCGGACGAACACTGAAGCTTTCTTT | CASSLSLGRTNTEAFF
TRBJ1-2 | TRBD1 | NA | TRBV7-9 | TGTGCCAGCAGCCCAGGCCGAGACAGGGGGCCCGGTGGCTACACCTTC | CASSPGRDRGPGGYTF